This section outlines one TCR beta chain sequence together with its context. As yet, its antigen is unknown. V was clipped by 1 base and J by 7 bases, with 11 bases between them. This CDR3 contains 13 residues. Germline lookup yields CDR1 SGHDT and CDR2 YYEEEE. This entry comes from a study of beta chain features in type 1 diabetes. Study conclusions and caveats: Any PCR bias toward short templates would affect both groups alike. Type 1 diabetes patients showed a moderate but significant shortening of TCRB CDR3s in all four CD4+ subsets. At VDJ recombination sites, type 1 diabetes patients had fewer insertions and more deleted nucleotides.

As every portion of the isolated RNA was reverse transcribed, the sequencing read expressed TCRB transcripts. The table came from immunoSEQ multiplex PCR; TCRdb's copy has only in-frame clones and leaves some out. Of about 280,000 clones in the sample, approximately 15% are singletons; the top ten hold around 0.015%. Via the markers CD45RO/CCR7/CD25/CD127/CD95/CD27, stem cell-like memory, regulatory, central memory and naive CD4+ cells were sorted. All of the sorted populations showed purity greater than 95%. This rearrangement joins TRBV5-6 to TRBJ1-1; possible D gene TRBD1, 5 bases. This TCR derives from a man aged 18-30 years with type 1 diabetes. Sequences were obtained from naive CD4+ T cells from blood. CDR3 sequence reads: CASSLSGGDEAFF. For the CDR3, the DNA is TGTGCCAGCAGCTTGTCAGGAGGGGATGAAGCTTTCTTT.